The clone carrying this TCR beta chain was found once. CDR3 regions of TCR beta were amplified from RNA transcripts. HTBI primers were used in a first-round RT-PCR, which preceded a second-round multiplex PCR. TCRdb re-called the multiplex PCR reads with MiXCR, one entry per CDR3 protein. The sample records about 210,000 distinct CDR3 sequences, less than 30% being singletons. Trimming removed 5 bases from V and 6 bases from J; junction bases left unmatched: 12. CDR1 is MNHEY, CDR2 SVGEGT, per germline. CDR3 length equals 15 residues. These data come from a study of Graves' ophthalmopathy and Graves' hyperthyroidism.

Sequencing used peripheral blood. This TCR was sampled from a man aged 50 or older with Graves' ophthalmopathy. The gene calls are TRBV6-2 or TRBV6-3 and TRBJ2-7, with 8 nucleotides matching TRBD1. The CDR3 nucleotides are TGTGCCAGCAGTCGATCGGACAGGGAAACATCCGAGCAGTACTTC. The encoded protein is CASSRSDRETSEQYF.